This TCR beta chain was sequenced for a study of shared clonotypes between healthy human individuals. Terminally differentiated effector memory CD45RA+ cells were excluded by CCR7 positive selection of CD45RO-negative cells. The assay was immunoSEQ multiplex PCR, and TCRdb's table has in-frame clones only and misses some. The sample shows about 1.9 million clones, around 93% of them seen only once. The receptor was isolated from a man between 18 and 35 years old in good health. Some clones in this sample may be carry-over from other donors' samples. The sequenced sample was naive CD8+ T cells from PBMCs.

As DNA, the CDR3 is TGTGCCAGCAGCATGGAGGAAGGCCACAATCAGCCCCAGCATTTT. Protein: CASSMEEGHNQPQHF. This chain joins TRBV21-1 and TRBJ1-5. TRBV21-1 is reported as a pseudogene. The CDR3 length is 15 residues.